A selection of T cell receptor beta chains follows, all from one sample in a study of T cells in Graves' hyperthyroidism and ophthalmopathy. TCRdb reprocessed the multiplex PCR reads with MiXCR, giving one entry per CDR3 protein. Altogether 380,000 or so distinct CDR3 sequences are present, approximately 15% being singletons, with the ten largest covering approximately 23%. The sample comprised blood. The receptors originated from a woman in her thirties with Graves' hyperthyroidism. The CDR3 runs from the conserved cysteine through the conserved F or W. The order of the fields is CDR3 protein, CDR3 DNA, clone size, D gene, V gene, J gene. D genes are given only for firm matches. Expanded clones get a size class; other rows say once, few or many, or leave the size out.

cdr3_aa: CASSPSGREQYF
cdr3_nt: TGTGCCAGCAGTCCCTCCGGGCGCGAGCAGTACTTC
clone_size: many
d_call: -
v_call: TRBV6-2/TRBV6-3
j_call: TRBJ2-7

cdr3_aa: CATSRRRAEQETQYF
cdr3_nt: TGTGCCACCAGCAGGCGCAGGGCCGAACAAGAGACCCAGTACTTC
clone_size: many
d_call: -
v_call: TRBV15
j_call: TRBJ2-5

cdr3_aa: CASEGLAEGNEQFF
cdr3_nt: TGTGCCAGCGAAGGACTAGCGGAAGGAAATGAGCAGTTCTTC
clone_size: many
d_call: TRBD2
v_call: TRBV2
j_call: TRBJ2-1

cdr3_aa: CASSLDRGRDTQYF
cdr3_nt: TGTGCCAGCAGTTTAGACAGGGGTCGGGATACGCAGTATTTT
clone_size: many
d_call: TRBD1
v_call: TRBV12-3/TRBV12-4
j_call: TRBJ2-3

cdr3_aa: CASSPALAGVVDTQYF
cdr3_nt: TGTGCCAGCAGCCCTGCCCTAGCGGGAGTGGTAGATACGCAGTATTTT
clone_size: many
d_call: TRBD2
v_call: TRBV6-1
j_call: TRBJ2-3

cdr3_aa: CAIAQHNEAFF
cdr3_nt: TGTGCCATCGCTCAGCACAATGAAGCTTTCTTT
clone_size: few
d_call: -
v_call: TRBV19
j_call: TRBJ1-1

cdr3_aa: CASSLTLGLGRNEQFF
cdr3_nt: TGTGCCAGCAGTTTAACCCTCGGACTAGGGCGCAATGAGCAGTTCTTC
clone_size: many
d_call: TRBD2
v_call: TRBV12-3/TRBV12-4
j_call: TRBJ2-1

cdr3_aa: CASSWNNNEQFF
cdr3_nt: TGTGCCAGCAGTTGGAATAACAATGAGCAGTTCTTC
clone_size: -
d_call: -
v_call: TRBV5-5
j_call: TRBJ2-1

cdr3_aa: CASSRGTSGYEQYF
cdr3_nt: TGCGCCAGCAGCCGAGGGACTAGCGGATACGAGCAGTACTTC
clone_size: many
d_call: TRBD2
v_call: TRBV5-1
j_call: TRBJ2-7

cdr3_aa: CASSAEGGQGAREQYF
cdr3_nt: TGTGCCAGCAGCGCAGAGGGGGGACAGGGGGCGCGAGAGCAGTACTTC
clone_size: -
d_call: TRBD1
v_call: TRBV9
j_call: TRBJ2-7

cdr3_aa: CSVREEGGLNEQYF
cdr3_nt: TGCAGTGTCAGAGAGGAGGGAGGGCTCAACGAGCAGTACTTC
clone_size: many
d_call: TRBD2
v_call: TRBV20-1
j_call: TRBJ2-7

cdr3_aa: CASSIWRQGASGSTYNEQFF
cdr3_nt: TGTGCCAGTAGTATCTGGAGACAGGGGGCTAGCGGGAGTACTTACAATGAGCAGTTCTTC
clone_size: few
d_call: -
v_call: TRBV19
j_call: TRBJ2-1

cdr3_aa: CASSLDRRMNTEAFF
cdr3_nt: TGTGCCAGCAGTTTAGACAGGCGCATGAACACTGAAGCTTTCTTT
clone_size: many
d_call: -
v_call: TRBV28
j_call: TRBJ1-1

cdr3_aa: CASSQEGSSGTTSYEQYF
cdr3_nt: TGTGCCAGCAGCCAGGAGGGGAGTAGCGGGACCACCTCCTACGAGCAGTACTTC
clone_size: -
d_call: TRBD2
v_call: TRBV4-2
j_call: TRBJ2-7

cdr3_aa: CSVSGRNNQPQHF
cdr3_nt: TGCAGCGTTTCTGGACGGAACAATCAGCCCCAGCATTTT
clone_size: -
d_call: -
v_call: TRBV29-1
j_call: TRBJ1-5

cdr3_aa: CASRTGGTEAFF
cdr3_nt: TGTGCCAGCAGGACAGGGGGAACTGAAGCTTTCTTT
clone_size: many
d_call: TRBD1
v_call: TRBV28
j_call: TRBJ1-1

cdr3_aa: CASRAGTGVAMNTEAFF
cdr3_nt: TGTGCCAGCAGGGCCGGGACAGGGGTAGCGATGAACACTGAAGCTTTCTTT
clone_size: many
d_call: TRBD1
v_call: TRBV6-2/TRBV6-3
j_call: TRBJ1-1

cdr3_aa: CAITEGRTGTQYF
cdr3_nt: TGTGCCATCACGGAGGGGAGGACAGGTACGCAGTATTTT
clone_size: -
d_call: -
v_call: TRBV28
j_call: TRBJ2-3

cdr3_aa: CASSLVANEQYF
cdr3_nt: TGTGCCAGCAGCCTGGTCGCGAACGAGCAGTACTTC
clone_size: few
d_call: -
v_call: TRBV7-2
j_call: TRBJ2-7

cdr3_aa: CASSEYGRDNSPLHF
cdr3_nt: TGTGCCAGCAGTGAATACGGCCGGGATAATTCACCCCTCCACTTT
clone_size: many
d_call: -
v_call: TRBV6-1
j_call: TRBJ1-6